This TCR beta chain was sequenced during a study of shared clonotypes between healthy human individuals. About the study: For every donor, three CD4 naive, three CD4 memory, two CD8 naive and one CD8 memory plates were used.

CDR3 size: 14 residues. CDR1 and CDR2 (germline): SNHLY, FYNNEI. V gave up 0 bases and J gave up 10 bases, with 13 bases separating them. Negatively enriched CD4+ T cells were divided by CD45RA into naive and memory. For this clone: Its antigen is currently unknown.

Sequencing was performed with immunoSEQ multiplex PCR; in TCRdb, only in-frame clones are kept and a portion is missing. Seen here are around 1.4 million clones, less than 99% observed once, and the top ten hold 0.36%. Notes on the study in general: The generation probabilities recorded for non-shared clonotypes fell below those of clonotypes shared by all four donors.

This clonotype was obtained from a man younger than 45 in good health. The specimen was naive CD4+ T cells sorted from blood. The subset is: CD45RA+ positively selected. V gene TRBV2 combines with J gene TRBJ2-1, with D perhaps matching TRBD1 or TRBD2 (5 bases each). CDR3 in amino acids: CASSEARGAGEQFF. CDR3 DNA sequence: TGTGCCAGCAGTGAAGCTCGAGGGGCAGGCGAGCAGTTCTTC.